Shown below are 27 T cell receptor beta chains from a single sample sequenced in a study of blood T cell repertoires in COVID-19. Only in-frame clones appear in the TCRdb table, and some are missing; sequencing was by immunoSEQ multiplex PCR. Of about 110,000 clones detected, 84% appear once; the ten largest clones hold less than 8%. Input material: peripheral blood. The source is an elderly woman with active or convalescent COVID-19.

The chain uses TRBV7-9 and TRBJ2-7, with 8 positions matching TRBD2. V lost 1 base, J lost 7 bases, and 9 bases stayed unmatched. The CDR3 covers 15 residues. Looked up from germline, CDR1 is SEHNR and CDR2 is FQNEAQ (reference sequence). CDR3 nucleotides: TGTGCCAGCAGCTTAGATGATAGCGGGATTAGGGAGCAGTACTTC. Translation gives CASSLDDSGIREQYF.

The chain combines TRBV3-1 (or the pseudogene TRBV3-2) with TRBJ1-1; D is unresolved. Germline V lookup: CDR1 LGHDT, CDR2 YNNKEL (reference sequence). V lost 1 base, J lost 4 bases, and 7 bases lay in between. The CDR3 spans 13 residues. Written as DNA, the CDR3 is TGTGCCAGCAGCCAAGTGAGTCCCACTGAAGCTTTCTTT. Translation: CASSQVSPTEAFF.

This clone came up once. The V call is TRBV7-9, the J call TRBJ2-1, with 7 bases aligning to TRBD1. The CDR3 spans 16 residues. Germline V lookup: CDR1 SEHNR, CDR2 FQNEAQ (reference sequence). V gave up 5 bases and J gave up 1 base; unmatched junction bases: 8. The DNA of the CDR3 is TGTGCCAGCAGCCTAAGGACAGGCAGGTCCTACAATGAGCAGTTCTTC. It encodes CASSLRTGRSYNEQFF.

The V gene is TRBV28, the J gene TRBJ2-7; 8 bases align to TRBD1. The V segment lost 4 bases and the J segment 3 bases; nucleotides outside the gene matches: 5. In germline, CDR1 is MDHEN, CDR2 SYDVKM. This CDR3 has 14 residues. The CDR3 region is CASSSAGGVYEQYF. For the CDR3, the DNA is TGTGCCAGCAGTTCGGCAGGGGGCGTCTACGAGCAGTACTTC.

The chain joins TRBV28 to TRBJ1-1, with 7 bases aligning to TRBD1. CDR3 length: 14 residues. Trimming cost V 5 bases and J 0 bases; bases outside gene matches: 3. The germline V gene has CDR1 MDHEN and CDR2 SYDVKM. CDR3 sequence reads: CASSETGVNTEAFF. Written as DNA, the CDR3 is TGTGCCAGCAGTGAAACAGGGGTGAACACTGAAGCTTTCTTT.

The rearrangement uses TRBV28 and TRBJ1-1; 12 bases are a match to TRBD1. This CDR3 spans 16 amino acids. Germline CDR1 MDHEN, CDR2 SYDVKM. V was clipped by 4 bases and J by 2 bases; unmatched bases: 5. CDR3 loop: CASSSPGTGGNTEAFF. CDR3 DNA sequence: TGTGCCAGCAGTTCGCCCGGGACAGGGGGCAACACTGAAGCTTTCTTT.

The chain is built from TRBV6-6 and TRBJ1-4, with D uncertain. This CDR3 has 13 amino acids. Germline-derived CDR1 and CDR2 are MNHNY and SVGAGI (reference sequence). The V end was cut by 10 bases, the J end by 6 bases, with 15 bases between. The CDR3: CATRVAGYEKLFF. The CDR3 DNA follows: TGTGCCACCCGGGTGGCCGGTTATGAAAAACTGTTTTTT.

This chain connects TRBV27 to TRBJ1-6; TRBD1 matches at 8 bases. The CDR3 loop spans 13 amino acids. The ends lost 5 bases at V and 9 bases at J; junction bases unmatched: 3. In germline, CDR1 is MNHEY, CDR2 SMNVEV (reference sequence). The CDR3 here is CASSGTGGSPLHF. The CDR3 DNA sequence: TGTGCCAGCAGTGGTACAGGGGGTTCACCCCTCCACTTT.

This chain links TRBV6-5 with TRBJ1-3, with TRBD1 as a possible D gene (6 bases). Trimming cost V 0 bases and J 4 bases, with 10 bases left between them. This CDR3 contains 15 residues. CDR1 and CDR2 (germline): MNHEY, SVGAGI. CDR3 DNA: TGTGCCAGCAGTTACTCCTGGGGGCAAGGAAACACCATATATTTT. Translated, it gives CASSYSWGQGNTIYF.

This clone was recorded once. The rearrangement links TRBV7-3 to TRBJ2-3; no clear D gene. Per the germline V gene, CDR1 is SGHTA and CDR2 is FQGTGA. CDR3 length: 12 amino acids. Trimming removed 5 bases from V and 0 bases from J, with 3 bases in between. The CDR3 loop is CASSLSTDTQYF. In DNA, the CDR3 is TGTGCCAGCAGCCTAAGCACAGATACGCAGTATTTT.

The chain links TRBV30 to TRBJ2-2; possible D gene TRBD2, 5 bases. The CDR3 extends over 12 amino acids. Trimming left V 4 bases short and J 4 bases short, with 7 bases between. The germline CDR1 and CDR2 sequences are GTSNPN and SVGIG (reference sequence). The CDR3 nucleotides read TGTGCCTGGAATCTAGCCACCGGGGAGCTGTTTTTT. Protein: CAWNLATGELFF.

The V call is TRBV21-1, the J call TRBJ2-7; the DNA was not compared with TRBD1, the D call given in the table. TRBV21-1 is a pseudogene locus. The CDR3 length is 15 residues. The CDR3 region is CASSKAGVRTYEQYF. The CDR3 DNA reads TGTGCCAGCAGCAAAGCAGGGGTCCGCACCTACGAGCAGTACTTC.

V usage is TRBV4-2 and J usage is TRBJ1-4; possibly TRBD1 for D (6 bases). V lost 1 base to trimming and J lost 0 bases, with 9 bases between them. Germline V gene sequence: CDR1 LGHNA, CDR2 YNFKEQ. This CDR3 region has 16 residues. The CDR3, as DNA: TGTGCCAGCAGCCAAGGGACAGCTGCAACTAATGAAAAACTGTTTTTT. Translation gives CASSQGTAATNEKLFF.

A note on this clone: The junction departs from the called germline gene at one end, perhaps through a read error. The identical CDR3 is also encoded by other nucleotide sequences in the sample. The V gene is TRBV7-7, the J gene TRBJ2-3; 8 bases fit TRBD1. The CDR3 has 15 amino acids. Germline V gene data show CDR1 as SSHAT and CDR2 as FNYEAQ (reference sequence). CDR3 nucleotide sequence: TGTGCTAGCAGTAGAGGACAGGGCCCCACAGATACGCAGTATTTT. Its translation is CASSRGQGPTDTQYF.

The table lists this clone with a few counts. The rearrangement joins TRBV20-1 to TRBJ2-3, with 7 positions matching TRBD1. The length of the CDR3 is 14 residues. The J segment lost 2 bases and the V segment lost 3 bases, leaving 5 bases of the junction unmatched. Germline V gives CDR1 DFQATT, CDR2 SNEGSKA (reference sequence). CDR3 coding DNA: TGCAGTGCTAGTCGGGACAGAGCCACAGATACGCAGTATTTT. Translated, it gives CSASRDRATDTQYF.

The chain couples TRBV7-2 to TRBJ2-7; 10 bases align to TRBD2. The CDR3 loop spans 15 amino acids. Germline lookup yields CDR1 SGHTA and CDR2 FQGNSA. Trimming at V came to 5 bases and at J to 3 bases, leaving 7 bases not matched to a gene. CDR3 residues: CASSAAGGPSYEQYF. The CDR3 nucleotides read TGTGCCAGCAGCGCAGCGGGAGGGCCGAGCTACGAGCAGTACTTC.

V gene TRBV5-1 combines with J gene TRBJ2-1, with D perhaps TRBD2 (5 bases). The CDR3 runs to 15 residues. Trimming removed 0 bases at V and 6 bases at J, with 13 bases between. Germline V gene lookup returns CDR1 SGHRS and CDR2 YFSETQ. In DNA form, the CDR3 reads TGCGCCAGCAGCTTGGACCGCGGAGGTGGCAATGAGCAGTTCTTC. Translating gives CASSLDRGGGNEQFF.

This clone showed up just once. This rearrangement joins TRBV7-9 to TRBJ1-1; no clear D. CDR3 length: 14 amino acids. The V gene lost 4 bases and the J gene lost 1 base, with 10 bases spanning the gap. Germline V gene sequence: CDR1 SEHNR, CDR2 FQNEAQ (reference sequence). In DNA, the CDR3 is TGTGCCAGCAGCTCCCAGGCTGGGAACACTGAAGCTTTCTTT. Its translation is CASSSQAGNTEAFF.

The V gene is TRBV27, the J gene TRBJ2-1, with 11 bases identical to TRBD2. The V gene end was trimmed by 7 bases and the J gene end by 4 bases; junction bases not matched to a gene: 6. Per the germline V gene, CDR1 is MNHEY and CDR2 is SMNVEV (reference sequence). The CDR3 is 15 amino acids. Here the CDR3 reads CASNLAGGPYNEQFF. CDR3 bases: TGTGCCAGCAACCTAGCGGGGGGTCCTTACAATGAGCAGTTCTTC.

This sequence joins TRBV18 and TRBJ1-6, with TRBD1 matching 7 bases. The ends lost 3 bases at V and 0 bases at J; junction bases unmatched: 11. The germline CDR1 and CDR2 sequences are KGHSH and LQKENI. The CDR3 spans 19 residues. DNA of the CDR3: TGTGCCAGCTCACCCTATCGACAGGGCGAGTCCTCCTATAATTCACCCCTCCACTTT. Translated: CASSPYRQGESSYNSPLHF.

Concerning this clone itself: Different DNA sequences within this sample yield the same CDR3. The chain uses TRBV5-1 and TRBJ2-3; TRBD2 matches at 9 bases. V shed 0 bases and J 3 bases; nucleotides not matched to a gene: 5. This CDR3 has 16 amino acids. Per germline, CDR1 SGHRS and CDR2 YFSETQ. The CDR3 region has the DNA TGCGCCAGCAGCTTGGTTCTAGCGGGGAGTACAGATACGCAGTATTTT. It is translated as CASSLVLAGSTDTQYF.

This chain uses TRBV6-1 with TRBJ2-3; 10 nucleotides agree with TRBD2. Germline CDR1 MNHNS, CDR2 SASEGT. The CDR3 is made up of 16 amino acids. V shed 2 bases, J shed 10 bases, and the junction held 12 bases outside the gene matches. For the CDR3, the DNA is TGTGCCAGCAGTGAACTCCTAGCGGGAGTGCGCTGGGCGCAGTATTTT. It specifies CASSELLAGVRWAQYF.

The V call is TRBV4-2, the J call TRBJ2-2; 14 positions match TRBD2. The germline V gene has CDR1 LGHNA and CDR2 YNFKEQ. V lost 0 bases, J lost 4 bases, and 13 bases stayed unmatched. CDR3 size: 21 residues. CDR3 in amino acids: CASSQDPMTSGRAAFTGELFF. In DNA form, the CDR3 reads TGTGCCAGCAGCCAAGACCCAATGACTAGCGGGAGGGCCGCTTTCACCGGGGAGCTGTTTTTT.

The genes are TRBV5-1 and TRBJ1-1; no clear D gene. With 6 bases removed from V and 4 bases from J, the gap between germline ends came to 16 bases. Germline assignment: CDR1 SGHRS and CDR2 YFSETQ. The CDR3 contains 14 residues. The CDR3 loop reads CASKFRFEGTEAFF. CDR3 DNA sequence: TGCGCCAGCAAGTTTCGGTTTGAGGGCACTGAAGCTTTCTTT.

The chain is built from TRBV25-1 and TRBJ1-2; 7 bases are shared with TRBD1. The CDR3 runs 15 residues. J gave up 4 bases and V 7 bases, and 12 bases lay outside the gene matches. Germline V gene sequence: CDR1 MGHDK, CDR2 SYGVNS. For the CDR3, the DNA is TGTGCCAGCACCGGAGACAGGGTCTTGGGCTATGGCTACACCTTC. Protein sequence: CASTGDRVLGYGYTF.

The genes are TRBV5-1 and TRBJ1-2, with TRBD1 as a possible D gene (5 bases). Trimming shortened V by 2 bases and J by 8 bases, and 22 bases separated the two germline ends. This CDR3 is built from 16 residues. CDR1 and CDR2 from the germline V gene are SGHRS and YFSETQ. The CDR3 coding sequence is TGCGCCAGCAGCTTATTGATGACAGTTCCCGCCACGGGCTACACCTTC. It translates to CASSLLMTVPATGYTF. Full variable domain (remainder filled in from reference TRBV5-1 and TRBJ1-2): KAGVTQTPRYLIKTRGQQVTLSCSPISGHRSVSWYQQTPGQGLQFLFEYFSETQRNKGNFPGRFSGRQFSNSRSEMNVSTLELGDSALYLCASSLLMTVPATGYTFGSGTRLTVV.

The genes are TRBV5-4 and TRBJ2-7; possibly TRBD1 for D (6 bases). The CDR3 covers 13 residues. Deletions cut 0 bases from V and 6 bases from J, with 10 bases between. Germline-derived CDR1 and CDR2 are SGHNT and YYREEE (reference sequence). The CDR3 DNA follows: TGTGCCAGCAGCTTGGCGACAGGACGCGAGCAGTACTTC. As protein: CASSLATGREQYF.